This T cell receptor (beta chain) was captured by sequencing in a study of blood T cell repertoires in COVID-19. Study at large: T cells, B-cell-depleted T cells, or PBMCs supplied cDNA or gDNA.

Study processing details: Counts of nucleated cells, estimated from reference gene primer amplification, were obtained. Profiling relied on immunoSEQ multiplex PCR, and the TCRdb table lists in-frame clones only, not all of them. Clone size and the V and J calls come from that table; the DNA yielded D and trimming. The sample carries about 150,000 clones, about 88% recorded once. Germline V gene sequence: CDR1 SGHRS, CDR2 YFSETQ. The V and J ends lost 4 bases and 9 bases, in that order; junction bases with no gene match: 8. CDR3 size: 15 residues. Participants spanned ages about 18 to 90 years and resided in roughly 22 US areas.

This TCR was recovered from a middle-aged man who had recovered from COVID-19. The chain couples TRBV5-1 to TRBJ2-1; 12 positions agree with TRBD1. The sample consisted of PBMCs or T cells enriched from blood (not recorded which). CDR3 loop: CASSDRDRGRGEQFF. The CDR3 nucleotides read TGCGCCAGCAGCGACCGGGACAGGGGGCGAGGTGAGCAGTTCTTC.